Below, 15 T cell receptor beta chains from the same sample are listed, as sequenced in a study of CD8 T cells in Susac syndrome. The RNA input was about 0.5 to 1 ug, and it was reverse transcribed with random hexamers. One entry per CDR3 protein, called by TCRdb with MiXCR from the immunoSEQ multiplex PCR reads. Of around 300,000 distinct CDR3 sequences listed, about 91% are singletons. Sequenced material: CD4+ T cells from PBMCs. These receptors were taken from a human donor with multiple sclerosis.

The rearrangement uses TRBV30 and TRBJ2-2, with D perhaps TRBD2 (6 bases). CDR3 length equals 15 residues. In germline, CDR1 is GTSNPN, CDR2 SVGIG (reference sequence). V lost 8 bases and J 0 bases, leaving 16 bases between the germline ends. The CDR3 sequence: CAAARGGSNTGELFF. The CDR3 DNA sequence: TGTGCCGCGGCACGGGGAGGATCGAACACCGGGGAGCTGTTTTTT. Full variable domain (rest looked up from reference TRBV30 and TRBJ2-2): SQTIHQWPATLVQPVGSPLSLECTVEGTSNPNLYWYRQAAGRGLQLLFYSVGIGQISSEVPQNLSASRPQDRQFILSSKKLLLSDSGFYLCAAARGGSNTGELFFGEGSRLTVL.

The V gene is TRBV12-3 or TRBV12-4, the J gene TRBJ2-6; 10 bases are shared with TRBD1. The J segment lost 0 bases and the V segment lost 5 bases, leaving 7 bases of the junction unmatched. The CDR3 runs 18 residues. CDR3 residues: CASSPWTGGSSGANVLTF. The CDR3 bases are TGTGCCAGCAGTCCCTGGACAGGGGGGAGCTCTGGGGCCAACGTCCTGACTTTC.

V usage is TRBV20-1 and J usage is TRBJ2-7; TRBD2 might be the D (6 bases). The CDR3 has 15 amino acids. With 0 bases removed from V and 7 bases from J, the gap between germline ends came to 19 bases. Germline V gene sequence: CDR1 DFQATT, CDR2 SNEGSKA (reference sequence). For the CDR3, the DNA is TGCAGTGCTAGAGATCGGACTAACCCCGCGGGGGAGCAGTACTTC. This codes for CSARDRTNPAGEQYF.

In this sample, this clonotype turned up once. The CDR3 loop is CASSTQGTRGYRETQYF. The DNA for the CDR3 is TGTGCCAGCAGCACACAGGGGACGCGCGGATATAGAGAGACCCAGTACTTC. The chain uses TRBV7-9 and TRBJ2-5; 7 bases map to TRBD1. The CDR3 is made up of 17 amino acids. From germline, CDR1 is SEHNR and CDR2 FQNEAQ (reference sequence). The V gene end was trimmed by 5 bases and the J gene end by 4 bases; junction bases not matched to a gene: 16.

This clonotype came up once. V and J are TRBV3-1 and TRBJ2-2, with 10 bases aligning to TRBD2. Germline V gene data show CDR1 as LGHDT and CDR2 as YNNKEL (reference sequence). V shed 4 bases, J shed 6 bases, and the junction held 8 bases outside the gene matches. The CDR3 consists of 16 residues. Here the CDR3 DNA reads TGTGCCAGCAGCCTCTCGACTAGCGGGCCGGCCGGGGAGCTGTTTTTT. Amino acid sequence: CASSLSTSGPAGELFF.

The chain carries TRBV11-2 and TRBJ2-3, with D hard to call. CDR1 is SGHAT, CDR2 FQNNGV, per germline. The CDR3 loop spans 17 amino acids. Between the trimmed V and J ends, which lost 5 bases and 0 bases, there was a span of 18 bases. The CDR3 sequence is CASSAPGRTPSTDTQYF. As DNA, the CDR3 is TGTGCCAGCAGCGCGCCGGGCCGAACCCCTAGCACAGATACGCAGTATTTT.

V and J are TRBV11-1 and TRBJ1-1, with 10 nucleotides matching TRBD1. Trimming removed 4 bases from V and 4 bases from J; junction bases left unmatched: 0. The CDR3 loop spans 13 amino acids. CDR1 is SGHAT, CDR2 FQDESV, per germline (reference sequence). The CDR3 sequence is CASSWDRGTEAFF. The CDR3 region has the DNA TGTGCCAGCAGCTGGGACAGGGGCACTGAAGCTTTCTTT. The entire variable domain, with the rest obtained from reference TRBV11-1 and TRBJ1-1, is as follows: EAEVAQSPRYKITEKSQAVAFWCDPISGHATLYWYRQILGQGPELLVQFQDESVVDDSQLPKDRFSAERLKGVDSTLKIQPAELGDSAMYLCASSWDRGTEAFFGQGTRLTVV.

The rearrangement uses TRBV2 and TRBJ1-1; D not certain. V was clipped by 6 bases and J by 0 bases, with 8 bases between them. CDR1 is SNHLY and CDR2 is FYNNEI in the germline V gene. The CDR3 is 13 residues long. CDR3 coding DNA: TGTGCCAGCAGCGGATTTATGAACACTGAAGCTTTCTTT. Translated, it gives CASSGFMNTEAFF.

The chain recombines TRBV20-1 with TRBJ2-1; 9 positions match TRBD2. J lost 0 bases, V lost 5 bases, and 8 bases had no gene match. The CDR3 loop spans 16 amino acids. The germline gives CDR1 DFQATT, CDR2 SNEGSKA (reference sequence). The CDR3 reads CSAQRTSVSSYNEQFF. In DNA, the CDR3 is TGCAGTGCTCAGAGGACTAGCGTGAGCTCCTACAATGAGCAGTTCTTC.

This clonotype occurred a few times. The rearrangement joins TRBV2 to TRBJ1-2; D not resolved. Trimming took off 5 bases at V and 5 bases at J, with 6 bases between the two ends. The length of the CDR3 is 11 residues. CDR1 and CDR2 (germline): SNHLY, FYNNEI. The CDR3 nucleotides read TGTGCCAGCAGTCCATCATATGGCTACACCTTC. Protein sequence: CASSPSYGYTF.

The V and J genes are TRBV12-3 or TRBV12-4 and TRBJ2-7; 9 bases agree with TRBD2. With V trimmed by 6 bases and J by 2 bases, 8 bases remained unmatched. This CDR3 has 15 residues. The CDR3 coding sequence is TGTGCCAGCAGCAAGACTAGCGGTCCGACCTACGAGCAGTACTTC. Residues: CASSKTSGPTYEQYF.

The chain carries TRBV11-1 and TRBJ2-3; D is uncertain. The CDR3 totals 16 residues. Germline V gives CDR1 SGHAT, CDR2 FQDESV (reference sequence). Trimming took 6 bases from V and 2 from J, leaving 18 bases between them. DNA of the CDR3: TGTGCCAGCAGTCCCTGGGTCGGGCTAATCACAGATACGCAGTATTTT. It yields the protein CASSPWVGLITDTQYF.

This sequence joins TRBV7-9 and TRBJ1-5; unclear D gene. From germline, CDR1 is SEHNR and CDR2 FQNEAQ (reference sequence). CDR3 length equals 15 residues. With 5 bases removed from V and 0 bases from J, the gap between germline ends came to 11 bases. Here the CDR3 DNA reads TGTGCCAGCAGCCAAGGATCTGGTAGCAATCAGCCCCAGCATTTT. It codes for CASSQGSGSNQPQHF.

This clonotype has only one observation. The chain links TRBV3-1 to TRBJ1-1; D unresolved. The germline gives CDR1 LGHDT, CDR2 YNNKEL (reference sequence). The V end was cut by 1 base, the J end by 1 base, with 10 bases between. The CDR3 covers 15 residues. CDR3 sequence reads: CASSQAATGNTEAFF. The CDR3 DNA reads TGTGCCAGCAGCCAAGCCGCGACGGGGAACACTGAAGCTTTCTTT.

The CDR3 is CASRERGGAETQYF. The DNA of the CDR3 is TGTGCCAGTAGAGAGCGGGGGGGCGCGGAGACCCAGTACTTC. The gene calls are TRBV19 and TRBJ2-5; 10 bases match TRBD2. J was trimmed by 5 bases and V by 6 bases; bases with no gene match: 6. Germline V gene sequence: CDR1 LNHDA, CDR2 SQIVND (reference sequence). The CDR3 runs 14 residues.